Listed below are T cell receptor beta chains from one sample, sequenced in a study of T cells in Graves' hyperthyroidism and ophthalmopathy. TCRdb ran MiXCR on the multiplex PCR reads and lists one entry per CDR3 protein. The sample shows hundreds of thousands of distinct CDR3 sequences, approximately 15% of them seen only once. The sequenced sample consisted of blood. Receptors originate from a woman aged 45 to 65 with Graves' ophthalmopathy. CDR3s include the opening cysteine and the closing phenylalanine or tryptophan. D genes are given only for firm matches. A row's size may be missing; if present it is once, few, many or a size class.

>TRBV7-8|many|TRBD2|TRBJ2-7
TGTGCCAGCAGCTTAGACACCGGGACTATCTACGAGCAGTACTTC
CASSLDTGTIYEQYF
>TRBV15|few|NA|TRBJ2-4
TGTGCCACCAGCAGAGATAGGCCGAACATTCAGTACTTC
CATSRDRPNIQYF
>TRBV6-6|few|TRBD1|TRBJ2-4
TGTGCCAGCAGTTACCCACAGGGGGCCGGAAACATTCAGTACTTC
CASSYPQGAGNIQYF
>TRBV20-1|NA|TRBD2|TRBJ2-3
TGCAGTGCTAGTGGACCCAGCGGGAAGAGCACAGATACGCAGTATTTT
CSASGPSGKSTDTQYF
>TRBV6-1|NA|NA|TRBJ1-5
TGTGCCAGCAGTGTAACTTCGGCGACATATAGCAATCAGCCCCAGCATTTT
CASSVTSATYSNQPQHF
>TRBV28|many|TRBD2|TRBJ2-1
TGTGCCAGCGTACTATTGAATAGCGGGAGCAATGAGCAGTTCTTC
CASVLLNSGSNEQFF
>TRBV5-4|NA|NA|TRBJ2-1
TGTGCCAGCAGCTCGAAGAAGGGCGAGAAGGATGAGCAGTTCTTC
CASSSKKGEKDEQFF
>TRBV4-1|NA|TRBD2|TRBJ2-5
TGCGCCAGCAGCCAATATTCTAGCGGGGAAGAGACCCAGTACTTC
CASSQYSSGEETQYF
>TRBV13|many|NA|TRBJ1-5
TGTGCCAGCACCACATTTGGAGATCAGCCCCAGCATTTT
CASTTFGDQPQHF
>TRBV6-1|few|NA|TRBJ2-4
TGTGCCAGCAGTGAGGGGGGACAGCTCCGAGTTGACAAAAACATTCAGTACTTC
CASSEGGQLRVDKNIQYF
>TRBV7-9|many|NA|TRBJ1-1
TGTGCCAGCAGCTCCCAAGGAGGGGAAGCTTTCTTT
CASSSQGGEAFF
>TRBV25-1|few|NA|TRBJ2-5
TGTGCCAGCAGTACCCAGGGTACGGAGACCCAGTACTTC
CASSTQGTETQYF
>TRBV18|many|TRBD2|TRBJ2-5
TGTGCCAGCTCACTGGAGTTAGCGGGATTAGCAGAGACCCAGTACTTC
CASSLELAGLAETQYF
>TRBV12-3/TRBV12-4|many|TRBD2|TRBJ2-7
TGTGCCAGCAGTTTCGGACTAGTCTACGAGCAGTACTTC
CASSFGLVYEQYF
>TRBV27|few|NA|TRBJ2-3
TGTGCCAGCAGTCATGATGCAGATACGCAGTATTTT
CASSHDADTQYF
>TRBV7-9|few|NA|TRBJ2-1
TGTGCCAGCAGCACCAATCTGGGTGAGCAGTTCTTC
CASSTNLGEQFF
>TRBV2|NA|TRBD2|TRBJ2-1
TGTGCCAGCAGTAGTAGCGGGACCTACCTTGAGCAGTTCTTC
CASSSSGTYLEQFF
>TRBV20-1|many|NA|TRBJ2-1
TGCAGTGCTAGATCTTGGGGAGGATCCTACAATGAGCAGTTCTTC
CSARSWGGSYNEQFF
>TRBV7-3|many|NA|TRBJ2-3
TGTGCCAGCAGCCTATACGCGACTAGTCTCACAGATACGCAGTATTTT
CASSLYATSLTDTQYF
>TRBV20-1|NA|NA|TRBJ1-2
TGCAGTGCAACCGACCGGACTACCAACAACTATGGCTACACCTTC
CSATDRTTNNYGYTF
>TRBV3-1|once|TRBD2|TRBJ2-5
TGTGCCAGCAGCGGTGGACTAGGACAAGAGACCCAGTACTTC
CASSGGLGQETQYF
>TRBV6-1|NA|TRBD2|TRBJ2-2
TGTGCCAGCAGTGAAGGCAGGGAGGGCCCTGGGGAGCTGTTTTTT
CASSEGREGPGELFF
>TRBV4-3|many|TRBD2|TRBJ2-1
TGCGCCAGCAGCCTTAGCGGGAAGGCATACAATGAGCAGTTCTTC
CASSLSGKAYNEQFF
>TRBV18|few|NA|TRBJ1-2
TGTGCCAGCTCACCACTTCAGCCTTCTAACTGTGGCTACACCTTC
CASSPLQPSNCGYTF
>TRBV5-4|few|NA|TRBJ2-7
TGTGCCAGCAGCTTGGGAGGGAGTAGCGGAACCTACGAGCAGTACTTC
CASSLGGSSGTYEQYF
>TRBV7-2|many|NA|TRBJ1-1
TGTGCCAGCAGCTTAGAGTATGAGGCCCGGGCTTTCTTT
CASSLEYEARAFF
>TRBV29-1|few|NA|TRBJ1-1
TGCAGCGTTGATGTTATTGGGGGGTCTGAAGCTTTCTTT
CSVDVIGGSEAFF
>TRBV6-1|NA|NA|TRBJ2-5
TGTGCCACCCACTACCAAGAGACCCAGTACTTC
CATHYQETQYF
>TRBV25-1|NA|NA|TRBJ1-1
TGTGCCAGCAGCGCCAACAGGGAGGGGAGGACTGAAGCTTTCTTT
CASSANREGRTEAFF
>TRBV29-1|few|TRBD2|TRBJ2-1
TGCAGCGTGTGGAGGGTCGGGAGGGAGTTCTTC
CSVWRVGREFF
>TRBV30|many|NA|TRBJ2-2
TGTGCCTGGGGGGTAGGGGCCGGGGAGCTGTTTTTT
CAWGVGAGELFF
>TRBV12-3/TRBV12-4|many|TRBD2|TRBJ2-5
TGTGCCAGCAGTTTATTACTAGCGCCGGGGGAGACCCAGTACTTC
CASSLLLAPGETQYF
>TRBV5-1|many|NA|TRBJ1-1
TGCGCCAGCAGCTTACACCCAGTGGGACAAACTGAAGCTTTCTTT
CASSLHPVGQTEAFF
>TRBV24-1|many|TRBD1|TRBJ2-1
TGTGCCACCAGTGATCGGGGACAGGGGGACTCCTACAATGAGCAGTTCTTC
CATSDRGQGDSYNEQFF
>TRBV9|NA|NA|TRBJ2-7
TGTGCCAGCAGCGTAGTGGCCAGGGGTGGGCCCGACGAGCAGTACTTC
CASSVVARGGPDEQYF
>TRBV5-6|NA|NA|TRBJ2-4
TGTGCCAGCAGCCCGAGGGAAGTAGGAAACATTCAGTACTTC
CASSPREVGNIQYF
>TRBV18|NA|TRBD1|TRBJ2-1
TGTGCCAGCTCACAACAGGGGGGAGGTAATGAGCAGTTCTTC
CASSQQGGGNEQFF
>TRBV5-1|many|TRBD2|TRBJ2-1
TGCGCCAGCAGCTTGGCCATCGCTAGCGGGTACAATGAGCAGTTCTTC
CASSLAIASGYNEQFF
>TRBV4-1|few|TRBD2|TRBJ2-1
TGCGCCAGCAGCCACCTATCGAAAAGCGGGAGCGCCCATTACAATGAGCAGTTCTTC
CASSHLSKSGSAHYNEQFF
>TRBV18|many|TRBD1|TRBJ1-5
TGTGCCAGCTCACCAGGGACAGGGGATCAGCAGCCCCAGCATTTT
CASSPGTGDQQPQHF
>TRBV18|many|NA|TRBJ1-1
TGTGCCAGCTCACCACCTGGCCGGATGAACACTGAAGCTTTCTTT
CASSPPGRMNTEAFF
>TRBV6-2/TRBV6-3|NA|TRBD2|TRBJ2-1
TGTGCCAGCAGTCGAGTAGCGGGAGGTGCCTACAATGAGCAGTTCTTC
CASSRVAGGAYNEQFF
>TRBV7-3|many|NA|TRBJ2-3
TGTGCCAGCAGCCCCTCCGTGCGGACAGATACGCAGTATTTT
CASSPSVRTDTQYF
>TRBV12-3/TRBV12-4|many|NA|TRBJ2-1
TGCGCCAGCAGCTTGCTAGGGGAGCAGTTCTTC
CASSLLGEQFF
>TRBV10-3|NA|TRBD1|TRBJ2-5
TGTGCCATCAGTGAATCCGCCAGGACAGGGGCCTCTCGTGATTACTTC
CAISESARTGASRDYF
>TRBV5-5|NA|NA|TRBJ2-7
TGTGCCAGCAGCTTGAGGGGCCGTCTTTACGAGCAGTACTTC
CASSLRGRLYEQYF
>TRBV3-1|many|TRBD1|TRBJ1-3
TGTGCCAGCAGCCAAGATAGGACAGGGACGGACACCATATATTTT
CASSQDRTGTDTIYF
>TRBV10-3|NA|NA|TRBJ2-1
TGTGCCATCAGTGGCGGGGAGGCCTACAATGAGCAGTTCTTC
CAISGGEAYNEQFF
>TRBV6-5|NA|NA|TRBJ1-2
TGTGCCAGCAGTTACTTGCAGGGTGACTATGGCTACACCTTC
CASSYLQGDYGYTF
>TRBV19|few|NA|TRBJ2-1
TGTGCCAGTAGTATTTTAGGCCGGCCCGCAGGTGAGCAGTTCTTC
CASSILGRPAGEQFF
>TRBV3-1|many|NA|TRBJ2-2
TGTGCCAGCAAGCTTAGCGGCAACACCGGGGAGCTGTTTTTT
CASKLSGNTGELFF
>TRBV12-3/TRBV12-4|many|TRBD1|TRBJ2-1
TGTGCCAGCAGTTTATTACAGGGGGTCAAAAATGAGCAGTTCTTC
CASSLLQGVKNEQFF
>TRBV28|many|TRBD1|TRBJ1-2
TGTGCCAGCAGTCGGACAGGGGGGTTTTATGGCTACACCTTC
CASSRTGGFYGYTF
>TRBV27|many|NA|TRBJ2-4
TGTGCCAGCAGTTTATCGGCCAACCCGGGACACTATGCGGCCATTCAGTACTTC
CASSLSANPGHYAAIQYF
>TRBV2|NA|TRBD2|TRBJ2-3
TGTGCCAGCAGAGTAGCGGGAGGAACGGTAGATACGCAGTATTTT
CASRVAGGTVDTQYF
>TRBV28|NA|NA|TRBJ1-2
TGTGCCAGCAGTTTATTAGCCCGAGGGGTGGATGGCTACACCTTC
CASSLLARGVDGYTF
>TRBV9|many|NA|TRBJ2-3
TGTGCCAGCAGCGTAGCCGGGATAAGCACAGATACGCAGTATTTT
CASSVAGISTDTQYF
>TRBV24-1|few|TRBD2|TRBJ2-2
TGTGCCACCAGTGATTTGATCCTAGCGGGGCCCGGGGAGCTGTTTTTT
CATSDLILAGPGELFF
>TRBV5-1|few|NA|TRBJ1-2
TGCGCCAGCAGCTCTGACGCCTCGGGGGGCTACACCTTC
CASSSDASGGYTF